Sequencing of this T cell receptor (beta chain) was carried out in a study of cytomegalovirus exposure and HLA in healthy donors. Background on the study: Early released data had about 85 million unique TCRs, all coming from HLA-typed donors. Study outcomes and limitations: In a later analysis, TCR beta V- and J-gene trimming was associated with a missense DCLRE1C variant. Compared with the approximately 700-donor mean, an Asian-associated ancestry cluster reportedly had fewer N-insertions, according to a later analysis.

This clone was detected a few times. Its target is not known. Germline loops: CDR1 MDHEN, CDR2 SYDVKM. This CDR3 comprises 11 residues. V lost 6 bases and J 9 bases, leaving 9 bases between the germline ends. Use of 60 Vbeta and 13 Jbeta primers characterized the PCR. The table came from immunoSEQ multiplex PCR; TCRdb's copy has only in-frame clones and leaves some out. The data contain about 160,000 clones, around 82% of them seen just once; the ten biggest clones take up roughly 10%. The receptor's source is a man aged 45 to 65 in good health and CMV-seropositive. This chain joins TRBV28 and TRBJ2-1; D not resolved. Sequencing was performed on PBMCs. The CDR3 is CASSPAGEQFF. CDR3 DNA sequence: TGTGCCAGCAGCCCGGCAGGTGAGCAGTTCTTC.